This T cell receptor (beta chain) was observed in a study of CD8 T cells in Susac syndrome. Study-wide findings and caveats: Only a relatively small number of individuals were included in the TCR sequencing and HLA analysis.

RNA amounts of roughly 0.45 to 1 ug underwent reverse transcription with random hexamers. Using its own MiXCR run on the immunoSEQ multiplex PCR reads, TCRdb lists one record per CDR3 protein. The table records 250,000 to 300,000 distinct CDR3 sequences, about 88% of them present only once. Remarks on this clonotype: Its antigen is still unknown.

CD8+ and CD4+ T cells from blood underwent TCR beta sequencing. The V gene's germline CDR1 is SGHRS and CDR2 YFSETQ. CDR3 size: 17 residues. Trimming at V came to 4 bases and at J to 2 bases, leaving 10 bases not matched to a gene. The chain couples TRBV5-1 to TRBJ2-1; 9 positions agree with TRBD2. The TCR comes from a human donor with multiple sclerosis. The sequenced sample consisted of CD8+ T cells from PBMCs. CDR3 residues: CASSTGGGATTYNEQFF. Here the CDR3 DNA reads TGCGCCAGCAGCACAGGCGGGGGGGCTACTACCTACAATGAGCAGTTCTTC. Complete variable domain (other parts from reference TRBV5-1 and TRBJ2-1): KAGVTQTPRYLIKTRGQQVTLSCSPISGHRSVSWYQQTPGQGLQFLFEYFSETQRNKGNFPGRFSGRQFSNSRSEMNVSTLELGDSALYLCASSTGGGATTYNEQFFGPGTRLTVL.